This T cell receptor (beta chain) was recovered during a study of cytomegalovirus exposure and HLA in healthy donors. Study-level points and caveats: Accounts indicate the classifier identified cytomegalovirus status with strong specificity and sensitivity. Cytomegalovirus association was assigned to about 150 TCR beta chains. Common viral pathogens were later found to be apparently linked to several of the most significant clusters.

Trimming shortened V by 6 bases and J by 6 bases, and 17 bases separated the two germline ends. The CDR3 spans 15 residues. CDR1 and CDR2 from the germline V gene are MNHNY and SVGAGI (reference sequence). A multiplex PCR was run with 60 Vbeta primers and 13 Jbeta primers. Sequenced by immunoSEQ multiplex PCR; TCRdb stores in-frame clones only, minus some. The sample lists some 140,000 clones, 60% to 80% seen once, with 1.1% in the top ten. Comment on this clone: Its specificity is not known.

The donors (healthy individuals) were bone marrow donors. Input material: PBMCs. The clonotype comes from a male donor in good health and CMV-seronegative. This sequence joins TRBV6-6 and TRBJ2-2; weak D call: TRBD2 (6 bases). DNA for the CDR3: TGTGCCAGCAGCCTTAACGGGAGACCGCCCGGGGAGCTGTTTTTT. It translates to CASSLNGRPPGELFF.